This is a list of T cell receptor beta chains from one sample in a study of T-cell memory formation after mild COVID-19. TCRdb recomputed calls from the 5' RACE reads with MiXCR, one row per CDR3 protein. The repertoire has 400,000 to 500,000 distinct CDR3 sequences, roughly 18% of them found once; the top ten carry 20% to 25%. The specimen sequenced was PBMCs or a T cell subset sorted from them (not recorded which). The origin of the receptors is a man between 18 and 29 years old who had mild COVID-19 (a few samples of this study predate the infection). Cell type and time point are not known. The CDR3 runs from the conserved cysteine through the conserved F or W. The order of the fields is clone size, J gene, V gene, D gene, CDR3 protein, CDR3 DNA. D genes are given only for firm matches. A row's size may be missing; if present it is once, few, many or a size class.

few	TRBJ2-1	TRBV7-3	TRBD2	CASSLIGGLEGEKFF	TGTGCCAGCAGCTTAATAGGAGGACTAGAGGGTGAGAAGTTCTTC
many	TRBJ2-2	TRBV5-1	NA	CASGKRETGELFF	TGCGCCAGCGGAAAACGGGAAACCGGGGAGCTGTTTTTT
few	TRBJ2-7	TRBV7-9	NA	CASSLGEGEQYF	TGTGCCAGCAGCTTAGGGGAAGGTGAGCAGTACTTC
NA	TRBJ1-1	TRBV5-6	NA	CASSLGGDGNTEAFF	TGTGCCAGCAGCTTGGGGGGGGACGGGAACACTGAAGCTTTCTTT
many	TRBJ2-3	TRBV5-1	TRBD2	CASSLGLAGSTDTQYF	TGCGCCAGCAGCTTGGGGCTAGCGGGGAGCACAGATACGCAGTATTTT
few	TRBJ1-6	TRBV30	NA	CAWKRDLDSPLHF	TGTGCCTGGAAGAGGGACCTAGATTCACCCCTCCACTTT
many	TRBJ2-2	TRBV12-3/TRBV12-4	NA	CASSQSTGTGELFF	TGTGCCAGCAGTCAATCTACAGGGACCGGGGAGCTGTTTTTT
few	TRBJ2-3	TRBV5-4	NA	CASSPAVGTTDTQYF	TGTGCCAGCAGCCCGGCCGTGGGGACTACAGATACGCAGTATTTT
few	TRBJ2-1	TRBV12-3/TRBV12-4	NA	CASLDGYNEQFF	TGTGCCAGCCTCGATGGTTACAATGAGCAGTTCTTC
few	TRBJ2-6	TRBV5-1	NA	CASSSTVSGANVLTF	TGCGCCAGCAGCTCGACAGTTTCTGGGGCCAACGTCCTGACTTTC
few	TRBJ1-6	TRBV6-5	NA	CASTPRQRGNSPLHF	TGTGCCAGCACCCCCCGACAGAGGGGAAATTCACCCCTCCACTTT
NA	TRBJ2-3	TRBV3-1	NA	CASSQDISRQTSTDTQYF	TGTGCCAGCAGCCAAGATATTAGCCGCCAAACTAGCACAGATACGCAGTATTTT
few	TRBJ2-7	TRBV7-2	TRBD2	CASSLNPSGTSPYEQYF	TGTGCCAGCAGCTTAAATCCTAGCGGGACATCACCCTACGAGCAGTACTTC
few	TRBJ2-3	TRBV7-2	NA	CASSGVVYTDTQYF	TGTGCCAGCAGCGGAGTCGTTTACACAGATACGCAGTATTTT
few	TRBJ2-1	TRBV20-1	NA	CSASSPTKSYNEQFF	TGCAGTGCCTCTAGCCCCACAAAATCTTACAATGAGCAGTTCTTC
NA	TRBJ2-2	TRBV12-3/TRBV12-4	NA	CASSGNQGPPGELFF	TGTGCCAGCAGTGGGAACCAGGGTCCACCGGGGGAGCTGTTTTTT
NA	TRBJ1-5	TRBV3-1	NA	CASSRLGQPQHF	TGTGCCAGCAGCCGGCTCGGGCAGCCCCAGCATTTT
few	TRBJ1-1	TRBV29-1	NA	CSVERAQDTEAFF	TGCAGCGTTGAGCGGGCCCAGGACACTGAAGCTTTCTTT
few	TRBJ1-3	TRBV12-3/TRBV12-4	NA	CASSPVSSGNTIYF	TGTGCCAGCAGTCCAGTGAGCTCTGGAAACACCATATATTTT
NA	TRBJ2-3	TRBV7-6	NA	CASSSYHGVTDTQYF	TGTGCCAGCAGCTCATACCACGGGGTCACAGATACGCAGTATTTT
few	TRBJ1-5	TRBV18	TRBD1	CASSGDRVTQPQHF	TGTGCCAGCTCAGGGGACAGGGTAACTCAGCCCCAGCATTTT
few	TRBJ2-3	TRBV12-3/TRBV12-4	NA	CASSFVPASTDTQYF	TGTGCCAGCAGTTTTGTTCCAGCTAGCACAGATACGCAGTATTTT
few	TRBJ2-5	TRBV15	NA	CATSREGDWETQYF	TGTGCCACCAGCAGAGAAGGGGATTGGGAGACCCAGTACTTC
few	TRBJ2-7	TRBV12-3/TRBV12-4	NA	CASGRTANEQYF	TGTGCCAGCGGGAGGACAGCTAACGAGCAGTACTTC
NA	TRBJ2-5	TRBV5-1	NA	CASSPPRGDQETQYF	TGCGCCAGCAGCCCCCCGCGAGGGGACCAAGAGACCCAGTACTTC